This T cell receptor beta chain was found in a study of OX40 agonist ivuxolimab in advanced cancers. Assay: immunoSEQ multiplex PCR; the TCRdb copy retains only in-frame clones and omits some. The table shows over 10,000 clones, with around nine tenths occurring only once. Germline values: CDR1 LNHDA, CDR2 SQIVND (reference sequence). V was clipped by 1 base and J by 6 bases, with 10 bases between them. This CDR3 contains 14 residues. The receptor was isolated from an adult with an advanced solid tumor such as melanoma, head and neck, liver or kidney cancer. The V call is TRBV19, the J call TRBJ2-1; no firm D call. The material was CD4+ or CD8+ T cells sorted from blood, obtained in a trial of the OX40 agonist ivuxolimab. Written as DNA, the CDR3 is TGTGCCAGTAGTATAGGGACGCAGAGCAATGAGCAGTTCTTC. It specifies CASSIGTQSNEQFF.